This T cell receptor beta chain was documented in a study of OX40 agonist ivuxolimab in advanced cancers. Repertoires were generated with immunoSEQ multiplex PCR, while TCRdb's copy carries only in-frame clones and drops some. The table records 44,000 or so clones, roughly 85% of them present only once. The CDR3 covers 15 residues. The germline V gene has CDR1 SEHNR and CDR2 FQNEAQ (reference sequence). The junction had 7 bases not matched to a gene; V was cut back by 5 bases and J by 4 bases. This receptor was obtained from an adult with an advanced solid tumor such as melanoma, head and neck, liver or kidney cancer. This sequence joins TRBV7-9 and TRBJ2-2; 7 bases line up with TRBD1. Sequencing was performed on CD4+ or CD8+ T cells sorted from blood, taken in a trial of the OX40 agonist ivuxolimab. In nucleotides, the CDR3 is TGTGCCAGCAGCCCAGGGGGTTGGGGCACCGGGGAGCTGTTTTTT. Residues: CASSPGGWGTGELFF.